The 23 T cell receptor beta chains below were found in one sample sequenced in a study of blood T cells in healthy people across ages. The second PCR ran about 6 to 12 cycles with a sample-barcoded 5' primer and J-beta primers. TCRdb re-analysed the 5' RACE reads in MiXCR, keeping a single row per CDR3 protein. Among more than 650,000 distinct CDR3 sequences listed, roughly 25% were seen once. The same sample was also used in a study of T cells of mothers and their children.

Specimen: blood. These receptors were collected from a boy younger than 18 in good health.

In its sample, this clonotype was seen a few times. The chain recombines TRBV28 with TRBJ2-3; maybe TRBD2 (5 bases). Per the germline V gene, CDR1 is MDHEN and CDR2 is SYDVKM. V lost 5 bases and J 5 bases, leaving 11 bases between the germline ends. The CDR3 contains 13 residues. CDR3 sequence (DNA): TGTGCCAGCAGTCCCGCCGGGGAAGATACGCAGTATTTT. Translated: CASSPAGEDTQYF.

J is TRBJ2-1 and V is TRBV20-1, with 9 bases aligning to TRBD1. V was clipped by 6 bases and J by 7 bases; unmatched bases: 7. Germline CDR1 DFQATT, CDR2 SNEGSKA (reference sequence). CDR3 length: 13 amino acids. The CDR3 DNA reads as TGCAGTGCCCCAGGGACAGGGCAAAATGAGCAGTTCTTC. Translated: CSAPGTGQNEQFF.

V usage is TRBV5-1 and J usage is TRBJ2-5, with 7 bases fitting TRBD2. The assigned J gene may be wrong: the sequence end matches TRBJ2-1 better. Germline V lookup: CDR1 SGHRS, CDR2 YFSETQ. The CDR3 sequence is 14 residues long. CDR3: CASSLWGRAAEQFF. The CDR3 nucleotides are TGCGCCAGCAGCTTATGGGGGAGGGCGGCTGAGCAGTTCTTC.

The genes are TRBV30 and TRBJ2-1; the D gene is possibly TRBD2 (5 bases). The germline V gene encodes CDR1 GTSNPN and CDR2 SVGIG (reference sequence). The V and J ends lost 0 bases and 14 bases respectively, with 17 bases between them. CDR3 length equals 13 residues. CDR3 nucleotide sequence: TGTGCCTGGAGTGTACCCGGGATACTTGGGAAGTTCTTC. Translation: CAWSVPGILGKFF.

The chain carries TRBV4-1 and TRBJ1-2; D gene ambiguous. CDR1 and CDR2 (germline): MGHRA, YSYEKL. The CDR3 consists of 15 residues. V was clipped by 3 bases and J by 8 bases, with 19 bases between them. CDR3 nucleotide sequence: TGCGCCAGCAGCCAGGTTTACGGGGAAGAGAGAGGCTACACCTTC. Its translation is CASSQVYGEERGYTF.

About this clonotype itself: Germline is not matched at one junction end, which may reflect a read error. The chain couples TRBV7-9 to TRBJ2-4, with D tentatively TRBD1 (6 bases). Germline CDR1 and CDR2: SEHNR and FQNEAQ (reference sequence). The CDR3 contains 13 residues. The CDR3 nucleotides read TGTGCCAGCAGGTACGACAGGAGGAACATTCAGTACTTT. It yields the protein CASRYDRRNIQYF.

The chain recombines TRBV20-1 with TRBJ2-1; the D gene is possibly TRBD2 (6 bases). CDR3 length: 12 amino acids. V was pared by 7 bases and J by 5 bases, with 12 bases between. Germline V CDR1 and CDR2: DFQATT, SNEGSKA (reference sequence). The CDR3 protein is CSGSGGDNEQFF. The CDR3 DNA follows: TGCAGTGGGAGTGGCGGGGACAATGAGCAGTTCTTC.

This clonotype has just a few counts. The J gene is TRBJ2-3, the V gene TRBV7-9, with D possibly being TRBD1 (6 bases). Trimming left V 5 bases short and J 2 bases short, with 11 bases between. Germline V gene sequence: CDR1 SEHNR, CDR2 FQNEAQ (reference sequence). This CDR3 has 14 amino acids. The CDR3 bases are TGTGCCAGCAGCACGGGGACACTCACAGATACGCAGTATTTT. Translation gives CASSTGTLTDTQYF.

The rearrangement joins TRBV28 to TRBJ2-3, with TRBD2 identical over 7 bases. Germline CDR1 MDHEN, CDR2 SYDVKM. Trimming at V came to 5 bases and at J to 3 bases, leaving 14 bases not matched to a gene. This CDR3 is built from 17 residues. This chain's CDR3 is CASSPNKWGGVTDTQYF. The CDR3 coding sequence is TGTGCCAGCAGTCCTAATAAGTGGGGGGGAGTAACAGATACGCAGTATTTT.

The CDR3 DNA reads TGTGCCAGCAGCGTCGTGGAAGCATACAATGAGCAGTTCTTC. It yields the protein CASSVVEAYNEQFF. J is TRBJ2-1 and V is TRBV7-9; unclear D gene. CDR3 length equals 14 residues. The germline gives CDR1 SEHNR, CDR2 FQNEAQ (reference sequence). V lost 5 bases to trimming and J lost 4 bases, with 12 bases between them.

This clonotype was observed a handful of times. Germline is not matched at one junction end, which may reflect a read error. This chain joins TRBV10-3 and TRBJ1-3; D ambiguous. CDR3 length: 14 amino acids. The germline gives CDR1 ENHRY, CDR2 SYGVKD. The CDR3, as DNA: TGTGCCATCAGTCTTCGGGGAGCTGGAAACACCACATATTTT. Translation gives CAISLRGAGNTTYF.

This clonotype was counted only a few times. The chain joins TRBV6-5 to TRBJ2-1; TRBD1 or TRBD2 may be the D gene (5 bases each). This CDR3 is 14 amino acids long. V lost 7 bases and J 5 bases, leaving 15 bases between the germline ends. CDR1 is MNHEY and CDR2 is SVGAGI in the germline V gene. CDR3 amino acids: CASTPRGQHNEQFF. In DNA, the CDR3 is TGTGCCAGCACCCCTCGGGGCCAGCACAATGAGCAGTTCTTC.

This clonotype has a handful of counts. This chain connects TRBV19 to TRBJ2-1; 10 bases map to TRBD1. The length of the CDR3 is 14 residues. Trimming at V came to 7 bases and at J to 7 bases, leaving 7 bases not matched to a gene. From germline, CDR1 is LNHDA and CDR2 SQIVND (reference sequence). In nucleotides, the CDR3 is TGTGCCAGTACCAAACGGGACAGGGGAAATGAGCAGTTCTTC. It encodes CASTKRDRGNEQFF.

This clonotype was counted a few times. The chain joins TRBV12-3 or TRBV12-4 to TRBJ2-5; TRBD2 matches 8 bases. The CDR3 has 15 residues. The V segment lost 4 bases and the J segment 2 bases; nucleotides outside the gene matches: 6. The CDR3: CASSSGSGVQETQYF. CDR3 sequence (DNA): TGTGCCAGCAGTTCTGGTAGCGGGGTTCAAGAGACCCAGTACTTC.

Of note for this clonotype: An end of the junction differs from the germline gene, which may be a read error. The chain employs TRBV12-3 or TRBV12-4 and TRBJ1-1; 7 bases fit TRBD1. This CDR3 comprises 16 residues. Here the CDR3 reads CASSLWPKDRDSSASF. The CDR3 nucleotides read TGTGCCAGCAGTTTGTGGCCCAAGGACCGGGACAGTTCAGCTTCCTTT.

The DNA for the CDR3 is TGCAGCGTTCTGACAGCCTATGGCTACACCTTC. Amino acids: CSVLTAYGYTF. The chain combines TRBV29-1 with TRBJ1-2; TRBD1 is a possible D gene (5 bases). This CDR3 is 11 amino acids long. V was shortened by 5 bases and J by 4 bases, with 8 bases between the two germline ends. The germline CDR1 and CDR2 sequences are SQVTM and ANQGSEA. Filled out from reference TRBV29-1 and TRBJ1-2, the complete variable domain reads SAVISQKPSRDICQRGTSLTIQCQVDSQVTMMFWYRQQPGQSLTLIATANQGSEATYESGFVIDKFPISRPNLTFSTLTVSNMSPEDSSIYLCSVLTAYGYTFGSGTRLTVV.

This clonotype occurred a few times. The V call is TRBV29-1, the J call TRBJ2-4; D remains ambiguous. V was trimmed by 5 bases and J by 1 base, leaving 9 bases between them. The CDR3 is 13 residues long. In germline, CDR1 is SQVTM, CDR2 ANQGSEA. CDR3 in amino acids: CSVSEDAKNIQYF. Written as DNA, the CDR3 is TGCAGCGTTAGTGAGGATGCCAAAAACATTCAGTACTTC.

The CDR3 nucleotides read TGCAGTGCTAGAGATGGGGGGGCTGGAAACACCATATATTTT. Translation: CSARDGGAGNTIYF. The chain is built from TRBV20-1 and TRBJ1-3; TRBD1 is a possible D gene (5 bases). The CDR3 totals 14 residues. V was cut by 0 bases and J by 2 bases, with 8 bases left in between. Germline lookup yields CDR1 DFQATT and CDR2 SNEGSKA (reference sequence).

As regards this clonotype: A junction end diverges from the germline sequence, so it may reflect a read error. The rearrangement uses TRBV15 and TRBJ2-7; tentatively, D is TRBD1 (6 bases). Germline CDR1 reads LNHNV; CDR2 reads YYDKDF (reference sequence). This CDR3 has 14 residues. The CDR3 DNA is TGTGCCACCAGCGGAGAACAACAGGGATACGAGCAGTACTTC. Translation gives CATSGEQQGYEQYF.

Regarding this clonotype: The final CDR3 position lacks the conserved phenylalanine or tryptophan, pointing to a likely read error. J is TRBJ2-1 and V is TRBV27, with D hard to call. The V gene lost 3 bases and the J gene lost 6 bases, with 3 bases spanning the gap. The CDR3 runs 11 residues. CDR1 is MNHEY, CDR2 SMNVEV, per germline (reference sequence). The CDR3 DNA reads TGTGCCAGCAGTTTCTTCAATGAGCAGTTCGTC. It yields the protein CASSFFNEQFV.

The chain couples TRBV6-1 to TRBJ2-1; 9 bases are a match to TRBD2. The CDR3 spans 17 residues. Per germline, CDR1 MNHNS and CDR2 SASEGT. V lost 3 bases to trimming and J lost 3 bases; unmatched junction nucleotides: 9. Written as DNA, the CDR3 is TGTGCCAGCAGTGAGAGCGGGGGGTACCAGGGCTACAATGAGCAGTTCTTC. Amino acid sequence: CASSESGGYQGYNEQFF.

This clonotype was observed a handful of times. The chain links TRBV28 to TRBJ2-5; tentatively, D is TRBD1 or TRBD2 (5 bases each). The J call may be mistaken, given a closer DNA end match to TRBJ2-7. Germline-derived CDR1 and CDR2 are MDHEN and SYDVKM. This CDR3 has 14 residues. The CDR3 sequence: CASSLGGGYYEQYF. As DNA, the CDR3 is TGTGCCAGCAGTTTGGGTGGGGGTTACTACGAGCAGTACTTC.

This clonotype was seen a few times. This chain joins TRBV3-1 and TRBJ2-3; D is undetermined. The germline gives CDR1 LGHDT, CDR2 YNNKEL (reference sequence). There are 13 residues in the CDR3. V was cut by 2 bases and J by 1 base, with 4 bases left in between. The CDR3 loop reads CASSQTRTDTQYF. CDR3 bases: TGTGCCAGCAGCCAAACCCGCACAGATACGCAGTATTTT.